This T cell receptor (beta chain) comes out of a study of blood T cell repertoires in COVID-19. This clone was counted between two and nine times. Sequenced by immunoSEQ multiplex PCR; TCRdb stores in-frame clones only, minus some. The sample shows around 90,000 clones, roughly 80% of them seen only once. The CDR3 spans 16 residues. V shed 0 bases and J 2 bases; nucleotides not matched to a gene: 1. CDR1 and CDR2 (germline): SGDLS, YYNGEE. The gene calls are TRBV9 and TRBJ2-2; 10 positions agree with TRBD2. The sample comprised peripheral blood. The sequence derives from a human donor in a cohort sampled during active COVID-19. The CDR3 loop is CASSVGLAGNTGELFF. CDR3 bases: TGTGCCAGCAGCGTAGGACTAGCGGGTAACACCGGGGAGCTGTTTTTT.